The clone carrying this T cell receptor (beta chain) was detected only a few times. V shed 1 base and J shed 4 bases, with 10 bases lying between them. The CDR3 covers 14 residues. Germline CDR1 reads KGHSH; CDR2 reads LQKENI. The source of the sample is a study of beta chain features in type 1 diabetes. The study reverse transcribed the entire isolated RNA, so it sequenced expressed TCRB transcripts. Profiled with immunoSEQ multiplex PCR; TCRdb holds only in-frame clones, not every one. The sample includes 200,000 to 250,000 clones, over 8.5% of them seen just once. The origin of this receptor is a woman younger than 35 in good health. J is TRBJ2-5 and V is TRBV18; D is unresolved. The sample was naive CD4+ T cells from blood. For the CDR3, the DNA is TGTGCCAGCTCACCACGGCGCGGATTAGAGACCCAGTACTTC. It translates to CASSPRRGLETQYF.